Presented here are 26 T cell receptor beta chains from one specimen sequenced in a study of blood T cells in healthy people across ages. For the second PCR, which ran for about 7 to 11 cycles, a sample-barcoded 5' primer and a J-beta primer mix were used. TCRdb recomputed calls from the 5' RACE reads with MiXCR, one row per CDR3 protein. This table has roughly 1.7 million distinct CDR3 sequences, 30% to 35% appearing once. Sample: blood. The source of these receptors is a woman in her thirties in good health.

The chain combines TRBV20-1 with TRBJ1-5, with 11 bases matching TRBD1. With 2 bases clipped from V and 7 bases from J, the junction kept 10 bases outside the gene matches. Germline V gene sequence: CDR1 DFQATT, CDR2 SNEGSKA (reference sequence). This CDR3 is built from 16 residues. The chain's CDR3 is CSARFGPGTGGQPQHF. CDR3 nucleotides: TGCAGTGCTAGATTCGGACCTGGGACAGGGGGACAGCCCCAGCATTTT.

This clonotype was counted between two and nine times. The V call is TRBV27, the J call TRBJ2-7; maybe TRBD2 (5 bases). The CDR3 has 13 amino acids. Germline CDR1 reads MNHEY; CDR2 reads SMNVEV (reference sequence). Trimming shortened V by 6 bases and J by 4 bases, and 13 bases separated the two germline ends. CDR3 region: CASSLAFDYEQYF. CDR3 coding DNA: TGTGCCAGCAGCTTAGCGTTTGATTACGAGCAGTACTTC.

The chain employs TRBV25-1 and TRBJ1-4; 7 bases are a match to TRBD1. V lost 1 base and J lost 2; bases outside the gene matches: 7. Germline assignment: CDR1 MGHDK and CDR2 SYGVNS. The CDR3 runs to 17 residues. The CDR3 here is CASSEFAGGSTNEKLFF. Written as DNA, the CDR3 is TGTGCCAGCAGTGAATTCGCAGGGGGGTCGACTAATGAAAAACTGTTTTTT.

There are a few counts of this clonotype. V and J are TRBV20-1 and TRBJ2-1, with 10 bases matching TRBD1. This CDR3 has 12 amino acids. V lost 7 bases and J lost 8; bases outside the gene matches: 5. Germline V gene sequence: CDR1 DFQATT, CDR2 SNEGSKA (reference sequence). CDR3: CSDRDRGDEQFF. The CDR3 coding sequence is TGCAGTGACCGGGACAGGGGCGATGAGCAGTTCTTC.

This clonotype occurred a few times. The chain is built from TRBV4-1 and TRBJ2-1; D possibly corresponds to TRBD2 (6 bases). Germline CDR1 is MGHRA and CDR2 is YSYEKL. CDR3 length: 14 residues. V was clipped by 2 bases and J by 15 bases, with 20 bases between them. The CDR3 reads CASSQSGAWERRFF. CDR3 DNA: TGCGCCAGCAGCCAATCGGGAGCATGGGAGCGGCGGTTCTTC.

This clonotype was seen a handful of times. The V gene is TRBV7-3, the J gene TRBJ2-1; tentatively, D is TRBD1 or TRBD2 (5 bases each). The germline CDR1 and CDR2 sequences are SGHTA and FQGTGA. Trimming left V 2 bases short and J 8 bases short, with 16 bases between. The CDR3 contains 15 residues. The CDR3 region has the DNA TGTGCCAGCAGCTTAGGGGGTGGGAGAGGGGATGAGCAGTTCTTC. This codes for CASSLGGGRGDEQFF. The entire variable domain, with the rest obtained from reference TRBV7-3 and TRBJ2-1, is as follows: GAGVSQTPSNKVTEKGKYVELRCDPISGHTALYWYRQSLGQGPEFLIYFQGTGAADDSGLPNDRFFAVRPEGSVSTLKIQRTERGDSAVYLCASSLGGGRGDEQFFGPGTRLTVL.

The rearrangement joins TRBV7-3 to TRBJ1-1; D is ambiguous. Trimming pared 2 bases from V and 3 bases from J, leaving 7 bases between. CDR1 SGHTA and CDR2 FQGTGA come from the germline V gene. The CDR3 sequence is 13 residues long. The CDR3 region is CASSLHWDTEAFF. CDR3 in DNA: TGTGCCAGCAGCTTACATTGGGACACTGAAGCTTTCTTT.

This chain connects TRBV3-1 to TRBJ2-5; TRBD2 aligns across 7 bases. This CDR3 contains 16 residues. The V segment lost 0 bases and the J segment 1 base; nucleotides outside the gene matches: 5. Germline loops: CDR1 LGHDT, CDR2 YNNKEL (reference sequence). The DNA of the CDR3 is TGTGCCAGCAGCCAAGACCAGCGGGGCTCCCAAGAGACCCAGTACTTC. Amino acids: CASSQDQRGSQETQYF.

The V and J genes are TRBV28 and TRBJ2-2; 7 positions agree with TRBD1. After removal of 7 bases from V and 0 bases from J, the junction contained 5 bases not matched to a gene. The CDR3 spans 15 residues. CDR1 MDHEN and CDR2 SYDVKM come from the germline V gene. The CDR3 region is CASNSGGTNTGELFF. CDR3 DNA sequence: TGTGCCAGCAACTCAGGGGGAACGAACACCGGGGAGCTGTTTTTT.

As concerns this clonotype: Mismatch with germline at one junction end may stem from a read error. This chain joins TRBV12-3 or TRBV12-4 and TRBJ2-1; TRBD2 matches at 8 bases. The CDR3 contains 15 residues. CDR3 DNA sequence: TGTGCCAGCAGTTTACAACTAGCGGCAAACAATGGGCAGTTCTTC. It specifies CASSLQLAANNGQFF.

This clonotype was seen only a few times. This chain uses TRBV20-1 with TRBJ2-3, with no clear D. Germline V gives CDR1 DFQATT, CDR2 SNEGSKA (reference sequence). The CDR3 runs to 14 residues. The ends were cut back, 5 bases at V and 0 bases at J, with 12 bases in the middle. CDR3 protein: CSAEIEASTDTQYF. DNA for the CDR3: TGCAGTGCTGAGATAGAAGCGAGCACAGATACGCAGTATTTT.

V is TRBV9 and J is TRBJ2-3; D unclear. The CDR3 is made up of 11 amino acids. V was cut by 3 bases and J by 7 bases, with 6 bases left in between. Germline loops: CDR1 SGDLS, CDR2 YYNGEE. This CDR3 reads CASSASNTQYF. CDR3 sequence (DNA): TGTGCCAGCAGCGCTTCCAATACGCAGTATTTT. Supplemented by reference TRBV9 and TRBJ2-3, the full variable domain reads DSGVTQTPKHLITATGQRVTLRCSPRSGDLSVYWYQQSLDQGLQFLIQYYNGEERAKGNILERFSAQQFPDLHSELNLSSLELGDSALYFCASSASNTQYFGPGTRLTVL.

A few counts support this clonotype. The chain has TRBV3-1 and TRBJ2-5; D possibly uses TRBD1 or TRBD2 (5 bases each). Germline lookup yields CDR1 LGHDT and CDR2 YNNKEL (reference sequence). V lost 0 bases, J lost 5 bases, and 19 bases lay in between. CDR3 length equals 17 residues. CDR3 region: CASSQDQGTPQVETQYF. In DNA, the CDR3 is TGTGCCAGCAGCCAAGATCAAGGGACCCCGCAGGTCGAGACCCAGTACTTC.

The CDR3 reads CASSGAGTLIDEQYF. CDR3 sequence (DNA): TGTGCCAGCTCAGGAGCCGGGACACTTATCGACGAGCAGTACTTC. V and J are TRBV18 and TRBJ2-7; weak D call: TRBD1 (6 bases). CDR3 size: 15 residues. V was cut by 5 bases and J by 5 bases, with 19 bases left in between. The V gene's germline CDR1 is KGHSH and CDR2 LQKENI.

This clonotype has only a few counts. The rearrangement links TRBV5-1 to TRBJ2-5; TRBD2 agrees at 10 bases. V gave up 5 bases and J gave up 4 bases; unmatched junction bases: 8. The length of the CDR3 is 15 residues. Germline-derived CDR1 and CDR2 are SGHRS and YFSETQ. CDR3 DNA sequence: TGCGCCAGCAGGACCGCGGGACTAGCGACAGAGACCCAGTACTTC. Amino acid sequence: CASRTAGLATETQYF.

This clonotype was seen only a few times. The gene calls are TRBV7-2 and TRBJ2-3; 10 nucleotides align to TRBD1. Germline CDR1 reads SGHTA; CDR2 reads FQGNSA. V lost 2 bases and J lost 8; bases outside the gene matches: 10. This CDR3 has 16 residues. In DNA form, the CDR3 reads TGTGCCAGCAGCTTACACCCGGGACAGGGGTTGGGTACGCAGTATTTT. Translating it yields CASSLHPGQGLGTQYF.

The gene calls are TRBV6-2 or TRBV6-3 and TRBJ2-7; 7 bases match TRBD2. CDR1 and CDR2 from the germline V gene are MNHEY and SVGEGT. The length of the CDR3 is 13 residues. Trimming at V came to 5 bases and at J to 5 bases, leaving 6 bases not matched to a gene. The CDR3 nucleotides read TGTGCCAGCAGTGTATGGCTAGCGGACGAGCAGTACTTC. Its protein product is CASSVWLADEQYF.

This chain uses TRBV20-1 with TRBJ1-3; tentative D call: TRBD1 (6 bases). The CDR3 extends over 15 amino acids. Per germline, CDR1 DFQATT and CDR2 SNEGSKA (reference sequence). V gave up 6 bases and J gave up 8 bases, with 23 bases separating them. The CDR3 DNA reads as TGCAGTGCAAAGAGGAGCGGTAGGGGGGACGACACCATATATTTT. Its translation is CSAKRSGRGDDTIYF.

This chain connects TRBV9 to TRBJ2-1; 7 nucleotides line up with TRBD1. The V segment lost 3 bases and the J segment 7 bases; nucleotides outside the gene matches: 4. Germline values: CDR1 SGDLS, CDR2 YYNGEE. CDR3 length: 13 residues. The CDR3 region is CASSADRENEQFF. The CDR3 DNA follows: TGTGCCAGCAGCGCCGACAGGGAAAATGAGCAGTTCTTC. The full variable domain, its missing parts supplied by reference TRBV9 and TRBJ2-1, is DSGVTQTPKHLITATGQRVTLRCSPRSGDLSVYWYQQSLDQGLQFLIQYYNGEERAKGNILERFSAQQFPDLHSELNLSSLELGDSALYFCASSADRENEQFFGPGTRLTVL.

This clonotype has just a few counts. This rearrangement joins TRBV6-2 or TRBV6-3 to TRBJ1-1, with D possibly matching TRBD1 (5 bases). This CDR3 spans 14 amino acids. V was trimmed by 2 bases and J by 5 bases, leaving 12 bases between them. Germline V gene data show CDR1 as MNHEY and CDR2 as SVGEGT. The CDR3 spells CASSYGGTVTEAFF. CDR3 sequence (DNA): TGTGCCAGCAGTTACGGGGGTACTGTAACTGAAGCTTTCTTT.

A word on this clonotype: This may arise from a read error, as a much more abundant clone is one base away. The chain recombines TRBV29-1 with TRBJ2-7; D is possibly TRBD2 (7 bases). TRBJ2-1 matches the DNA end more closely, so the J call is doubtful. The CDR3 extends over 15 amino acids. The V gene's germline CDR1 is SQVTM and CDR2 ANQGSEA. The CDR3 loop is CSVEGGGVPSGGQFF. The CDR3 region has the DNA TGCAGCGTGGAAGGGGGGGGAGTCCCCAGCGGTGGGCAGTTCTTC.

The rearrangement uses TRBV6-1 and TRBJ1-1; TRBD1 agrees at 8 bases. This CDR3 has 16 residues. The V gene's germline CDR1 is MNHNS and CDR2 SASEGT. Trimming at V came to 5 bases and at J to 1 base, leaving 9 bases not matched to a gene. CDR3 sequence: CASSKPFGTGNTEAFF. CDR3 in DNA: TGTGCCAGCAGTAAGCCTTTCGGGACAGGGAACACTGAAGCTTTCTTT.

V gene TRBV7-8 combines with J gene TRBJ2-7; a possible D gene is TRBD2 (6 bases). The germline V and J ends were trimmed by 5 bases and 9 bases, with 17 bases remaining between them. Germline-derived CDR1 and CDR2 are SGHVS and FQNEAQ. The CDR3 consists of 13 residues. CDR3 protein: CASSQRTARGQYF. The CDR3 DNA sequence: TGTGCCAGCAGCCAGAGGACGGCGCGGGGGCAGTACTTC. Supplemented by reference TRBV7-8 and TRBJ2-7, the full variable domain reads GAGVSQSPRYKVAKRGQDVALRCDPISGHVSLFWYQQALGQGPEFLTYFQNEAQLDKSGLPSDRFFAERPEGSVSTLKIQRTQQEDSAVYLCASSQRTARGQYFGPGTRLTVT.

As regards this clonotype: At one boundary the junction diverges from the germline segment, which might be a read error. V and J are TRBV4-2 and TRBJ2-3; no clear D. This CDR3 comprises 15 residues. From germline, CDR1 is LGHNA and CDR2 YNFKEQ. Here the CDR3 reads CASGQEGLGPDTQYF. The CDR3 DNA is TGTGCCAGCGGCCAAGAAGGGCTAGGGCCAGATACGCAGTATTTT.

This clonotype came up a few times. The chain has TRBV25-1 and TRBJ2-5; TRBD2 is a possible D gene (6 bases). Trimming cost V 6 bases and J 2 bases, with 16 bases left between them. The CDR3 has 15 residues. Germline lookup yields CDR1 MGHDK and CDR2 SYGVNS. CDR3 coding DNA: TGTGCCAGCAGCCTACCGGGGGAATTTCAAGAGACCCAGTACTTC. Translated: CASSLPGEFQETQYF.

V usage is TRBV7-8 and J usage is TRBJ2-7; 7 bases line up with TRBD1. This CDR3 has 16 amino acids. The germline V gene has CDR1 SGHVS and CDR2 FQNEAQ. V lost 2 bases, J lost 1 base, and 8 bases stayed unmatched. The CDR3 protein is CASSLNRAGGSYEQYF. CDR3 bases: TGTGCCAGCAGCTTAAACCGGGCAGGGGGATCCTACGAGCAGTACTTC.